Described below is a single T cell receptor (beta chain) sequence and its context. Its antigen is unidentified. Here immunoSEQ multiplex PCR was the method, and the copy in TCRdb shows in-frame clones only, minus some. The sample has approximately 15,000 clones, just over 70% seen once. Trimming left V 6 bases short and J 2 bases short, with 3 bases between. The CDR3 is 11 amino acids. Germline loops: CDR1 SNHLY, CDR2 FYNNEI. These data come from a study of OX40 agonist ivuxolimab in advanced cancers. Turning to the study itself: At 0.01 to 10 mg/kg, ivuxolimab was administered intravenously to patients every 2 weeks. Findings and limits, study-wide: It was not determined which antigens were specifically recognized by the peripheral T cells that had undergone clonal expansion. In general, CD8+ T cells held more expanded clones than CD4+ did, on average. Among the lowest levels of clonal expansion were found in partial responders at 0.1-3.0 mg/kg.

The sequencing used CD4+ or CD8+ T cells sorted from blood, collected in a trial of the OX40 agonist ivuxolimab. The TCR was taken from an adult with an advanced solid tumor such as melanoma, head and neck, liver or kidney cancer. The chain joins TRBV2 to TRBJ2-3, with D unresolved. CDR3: CASRITDTQYF. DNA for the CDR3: TGTGCCAGCAGAATCACAGATACGCAGTATTTT. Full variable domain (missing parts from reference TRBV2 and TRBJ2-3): EPEVTQTPSHQVTQMGQEVILRCVPISNHLYFYWYRQILGQKVEFLVSFYNNEISEKSEIFDDQFSVERPDGSNFTLKIRSTKLEDSAMYFCASRITDTQYFGPGTRLTVL.